These T cell receptor beta chains were read from a single sample in a study of blood T cell repertoires in COVID-19. The repertoire was sequenced with immunoSEQ multiplex PCR; TCRdb's copy has only in-frame clones and lacks some. In the table there are hundreds of thousands of clones, 88% of which are singletons. Sequencing was performed on PBMCs or T cells enriched from blood (not recorded which). The receptor set was obtained from a woman in her twenties or thirties who had recovered from COVID-19. Both conserved end residues are trimmed from each CDR3.

J,V,CDR3
TRBJ2-7,TRBV7-9,ASSPRGGVAYEQY
TRBJ2-7,TRBV6-5,ASSYSWTGGAGEQY
TRBJ2-7,TRBV4-2,ASSQGGPEEQY
TRBJ2-3,TRBV11-2,ASSLDRAPRVDTQY
TRBJ2-3,TRBV5-1,ASSFRGAAKDTQY
TRBJ1-1,TRBV15,ATSRGTGGMNTEAF
TRBJ2-1,TRBV7-9,ASSLGGPKDNEQF
TRBJ2-3,TRBV2,ASSERRGTQY
TRBJ2-7,TRBV29-1,SVEGRGSYEQY
TRBJ1-6,TRBV25-1,ASSERDRGNSPLH
TRBJ2-7,TRBV6-5,ASSYTGAYEQY
TRBJ2-2,TRBV9,ASGRSGGPTGELF
TRBJ2-7,TRBV5-1,ASSLRRAPYEQY
TRBJ2-3,TRBV4-3,ASSQQDSADTQY